The 21 T cell receptor beta chains below all came from one sample that was sequenced in a study of blood T cell repertoires in COVID-19. Produced via immunoSEQ multiplex PCR; TCRdb's table is partial and in-frame only. The sample includes 160,000 or so clones, roughly 80% of them seen just once. Sequenced sample: peripheral blood. The receptors were gathered from a human donor in a cohort sampled during active COVID-19.

This chain links TRBV2 with TRBJ2-2; TRBD2 matches at 7 bases. The CDR3 is 14 residues long. V trimming: 4 bases; J trimming: 8 bases; junction bases outside the gene matches: 7. CDR1 SNHLY and CDR2 FYNNEI come from the germline V gene. The CDR3 nucleotides are TGTGCCAGCAGTGGGGACTATTCTCCGGGGGAGCTGTTTTTT. It yields the protein CASSGDYSPGELFF.

The chain is built from TRBV21-1 and TRBJ1-2; TRBD1 reflects the table's D call only, with no check against the DNA. TRBV21-1 has pseudogene status. The CDR3 runs to 13 residues. The CDR3 bases are TGTGCCAGCAGCAAACACACAAACTATGGCTACACCTTC. Translation: CASSKHTNYGYTF.

The chain carries TRBV5-6 and TRBJ1-5; no reliable D call. V was cut by 0 bases and J by 1 base, with 8 bases left in between. CDR3 length: 15 amino acids. Germline CDR1 reads SGHDT; CDR2 reads YYEEEE. For the CDR3, the DNA is TGTGCCAGCAGCTTGGGCAGCGCGAGCAATCAGCCCCAGCATTTT. This codes for CASSLGSASNQPQHF.

The V call is TRBV3-1 (or the pseudogene TRBV3-2), the J call TRBJ1-2; tentatively, D is TRBD1 (5 bases). V gave up 0 bases and J gave up 4 bases, with 9 bases separating them. In germline, CDR1 is LGHDT, CDR2 YNNKEL (reference sequence). The length of the CDR3 is 14 residues. This CDR3 is CASSQERGSYGYTF. DNA for the CDR3: TGTGCCAGCAGCCAAGAAAGGGGAAGCTATGGCTACACCTTC.

The chain combines TRBV11-1 with TRBJ1-1; the D is unclear. V lost 2 bases and J 3 bases, leaving 4 bases between the germline ends. CDR1 is SGHAT, CDR2 FQDESV, per germline (reference sequence). This CDR3 spans 12 amino acids. The CDR3 region has the DNA TGTGCCAGCAGCTTAAGCCACACTGAAGCTTTCTTT. This sequence encodes CASSLSHTEAFF.

This chain uses TRBV3-1 (or the pseudogene TRBV3-2) with TRBJ2-5; 9 bases fit TRBD2. Unmatched junction bases numbered 9, after V lost 2 bases and J lost 5 bases. This CDR3 comprises 16 residues. Germline assignment: CDR1 LGHDT and CDR2 YNNKEL (reference sequence). CDR3 sequence: CASSQRRGGLGETQYF. CDR3 nucleotide sequence: TGTGCCAGCAGCCAACGGCGGGGGGGCCTGGGTGAGACCCAGTACTTC.

The V call is TRBV7-9, the J call TRBJ1-5; tentatively, D is TRBD1 (5 bases). This CDR3 region has 16 residues. CDR1 is SEHNR and CDR2 is FQNEAQ in the germline V gene (reference sequence). V shed 5 bases and J shed 3 bases, with 17 bases lying between them. The CDR3 loop is CASSDSLVEPNQPQHF. The CDR3 region has the DNA TGTGCCAGCAGCGACAGTCTAGTCGAGCCCAATCAGCCCCAGCATTTT.

The chain joins TRBV12-3 or TRBV12-4 to TRBJ1-1; no reliable D call. Trimming removed 7 bases at V and 7 bases at J, with 13 bases between. The length of the CDR3 is 12 residues. The CDR3 sequence is CASNSAGSEAFF. CDR3 nucleotide sequence: TGTGCCAGCAACTCAGCCGGGAGTGAAGCTTTCTTT.

This clone is a singleton in its sample. The rearrangement joins TRBV24-1 to TRBJ2-7; 7 positions match TRBD2. Germline values: CDR1 KGHDR, CDR2 SFDVKD. The CDR3 covers 16 residues. V lost 5 bases to trimming and J lost 2 bases; unmatched junction nucleotides: 11. In nucleotides, the CDR3 is TGTGCCACCAGTGCCGGGGGGTCTCTCTCCCCCTACGAGCAGTACTTC. Its translation is CATSAGGSLSPYEQYF.

The CDR3 bases are TGTGCCAGCAGCCCTGGGACAGGGGCCCAGCGGGATACGCAGTATTTT. Residues: CASSPGTGAQRDTQYF. J is TRBJ2-3 and V is TRBV7-9, with 10 nucleotides matching TRBD1. V trimming: 5 bases; J trimming: 6 bases; junction bases outside the gene matches: 11. Germline-derived CDR1 and CDR2 are SEHNR and FQNEAQ (reference sequence). The length of the CDR3 is 16 residues.

J is TRBJ1-4 and V is TRBV4-3, with 8 bases that match TRBD1. Trimming at V came to 1 base and at J to 0 bases, leaving 4 bases not matched to a gene. There are 17 residues in the CDR3. Germline loops: CDR1 LGHNA, CDR2 YSLEER. DNA for the CDR3: TGCGCCAGCAGCCAAGGGACAGGGAGGGCAACTAATGAAAAACTGTTTTTT. This gives the protein CASSQGTGRATNEKLFF.

The V and J genes are TRBV24-1 and TRBJ1-5; no definite D call. V lost 4 bases to trimming and J lost 5 bases, with 8 bases between them. Germline CDR1 is KGHDR and CDR2 is SFDVKD. The CDR3 length is 13 residues. The CDR3 loop reads CATSEGEYQPQHF. CDR3 bases: TGTGCCACCAGTGAGGGAGAGTATCAGCCCCAGCATTTT.

The CDR3 region is CASSFGGLNEQFF. DNA for the CDR3: TGCGCCAGCAGCTTTGGGGGCCTCAATGAGCAGTTCTTC. This chain uses TRBV5-1 with TRBJ2-1, with a tentative D call TRBD1 (6 bases). V lost 2 bases to trimming and J lost 6 bases, with 9 bases between them. Germline V CDR1 and CDR2: SGHRS, YFSETQ. This CDR3 has 13 amino acids.

V gene TRBV7-2 combines with J gene TRBJ1-2; the D gene is possibly TRBD1 (6 bases). V was trimmed by 5 bases and J by 4 bases, leaving 14 bases between them. Germline assignment: CDR1 SGHTA and CDR2 FQGNSA. CDR3 length: 14 residues. DNA of the CDR3: TGTGCCAGCAGCACCACTGACAGGCCCTATGGCTACACCTTC. Its translation: CASSTTDRPYGYTF.

The chain is built from TRBV21-1 and TRBJ1-1; no check of the table's D call, TRBD1, against the DNA was made. TRBV21-1 is a known pseudogene. This CDR3 has 14 residues. Here the CDR3 DNA reads TGTGCCAGCAGCAAAGAGGGGCGGCACACTGAAGCTTTCTTT. This gives the protein CASSKEGRHTEAFF.

This chain connects TRBV6-5 to TRBJ2-7; D is unclear. V gave up 0 bases and J gave up 3 bases, with 9 bases separating them. CDR1 and CDR2 from the germline V gene are MNHEY and SVGAGI. The CDR3 is made up of 14 amino acids. Here the CDR3 DNA reads TGTGCCAGCAGTTACTCTCGGAGTCGCTACGAGCAGTACTTC. Translated: CASSYSRSRYEQYF.

The chain couples TRBV2 to TRBJ1-1, with a possible D match to TRBD1 (5 bases). Trimming stripped 2 bases from V and 1 base from J, with 5 bases between. The CDR3 is 13 residues long. Per the germline V gene, CDR1 is SNHLY and CDR2 is FYNNEI. The CDR3 DNA follows: TGTGCCAGCAGTGAACAGGGGAACACTGAAGCTTTCTTT. Translated, it gives CASSEQGNTEAFF.

The chain is built from TRBV2 and TRBJ2-7; TRBD2 aligns across 7 bases. J was trimmed by 4 bases and V by 7 bases; bases with no gene match: 1. Per the germline V gene, CDR1 is SNHLY and CDR2 is FYNNEI. The CDR3 has 11 amino acids. The CDR3: CASTREYEQYF. Here the CDR3 DNA reads TGTGCCAGCACGCGGGAGTACGAGCAGTACTTC.

This chain connects TRBV3-1 (or the pseudogene TRBV3-2) to TRBJ2-5; 7 bases line up with TRBD1. V was pared by 0 bases and J by 5 bases, with 12 bases of the junction left unmatched. The V gene's germline CDR1 is LGHDT and CDR2 YNNKEL (reference sequence). This CDR3 region has 17 residues. This CDR3 is CASSQDLVRGLLETQYF. For the CDR3, the DNA is TGTGCCAGCAGCCAAGATCTAGTGAGGGGGCTATTGGAGACCCAGTACTTC.

The V and J genes are TRBV6-2 or TRBV6-3 and TRBJ2-7; D remains unclear. V was shortened by 2 bases and J by 5 bases, with 4 bases between the two germline ends. This CDR3 spans 11 amino acids. Germline assignment: CDR1 MNHEY and CDR2 SVGEGT. The CDR3 sequence is CASSYLDEQYF. The CDR3 DNA reads as TGTGCCAGCAGTTACCTAGACGAGCAGTACTTC.

V gene TRBV19 combines with J gene TRBJ2-7; the match to TRBD2 covers 12 bases. The CDR3 has 15 residues. Germline V CDR1 and CDR2: LNHDA, SQIVND (reference sequence). After removal of 5 bases from V and 0 bases from J, the junction contained 2 bases not matched to a gene. The CDR3, as DNA: TGTGCCAGTAGTTTACTAGCGGGAGGCTCCTACGAGCAGTACTTC. Translation: CASSLLAGGSYEQYF.